This paragraph reports one TCR beta chain. This sample stems from a study of blood T cell repertoires in COVID-19. Overall study context: The samples span acute and convalescent COVID-19 from the United States, Italy and Spain. PBMCs, B-cell-depleted T cells, or T cells provided the cDNA or gDNA that made up the material.

In the authors' methods: The authors estimated nucleated cell counts from reference gene primer amplification. Produced via immunoSEQ multiplex PCR; TCRdb's table is partial and in-frame only. D and trimming come from the DNA, and the V and J calls and clone size come from that table. The table has fewer than 150,000 clones, 80% to 85% seen once. Sequencing used peripheral blood. The sequence was obtained from a woman older than 75 with acute or convalescent COVID-19.

The CDR3 loop reads CASSPSGRGREQFF. The CDR3 nucleotides read TGTGCCAGCAGCCCCAGCGGGAGGGGCCGCGAGCAGTTCTTC. This chain joins TRBV7-9 and TRBJ2-1, with 10 bases that match TRBD2. From germline, CDR1 is SEHNR and CDR2 FQNEAQ (reference sequence). J lost 10 bases, V lost 5 bases, and 8 bases had no gene match. CDR3 length equals 14 residues.